The sequence of this TCR beta chain was determined in a study of TIL therapy for anti-PD-1-resistant metastatic lung cancer. Study in general: Most patients had lung adenocarcinoma; several tumors were EGFR-mutant, two ALK-rearranged; half smoked currently or formerly. Regarding the study as a whole: TIL cultures after expansion showed higher clonality and lower diversity than baseline tumor (median 6% vs 31%).

This CDR3 comprises 19 residues. Between the trimmed V and J ends, which lost 3 bases and 0 bases, there was a span of 22 bases. Germline CDR1 and CDR2: SGDLS and YYNGEE. This sample's time point: pre-treatment sample, taken before nivolumab and TIL therapy. Pleural nodules or supraclavicular lymph nodes made up most of the excised metastases sampled. On this clone: What it recognizes is unknown.

The libraries were made with immunoSEQ v3. Survey-level samples got around 2.1 million read pairs; deep-level samples got roughly 5-6.5 million. Profiling relied on immunoSEQ multiplex PCR, and the TCRdb table lists in-frame clones only, not all of them. Here the sample spans 10,000 or so clones, 50% to 70% being singletons. This clonotype was sampled from a person between 25 and 80 years old with non-small cell lung cancer. The sample was tumor tissue, taken at baseline. The chain is built from TRBV9 and TRBJ2-1, with D tentatively TRBD2 (6 bases). The CDR3 sequence is CASSGGRASALLSYNEQFF. The CDR3 coding sequence is TGTGCCAGCAGCGGAGGCAGGGCTAGCGCCCTTCTCTCCTACAATGAGCAGTTCTTC.